This T cell receptor (beta chain) originates from a study of shared clonotypes between healthy human individuals. Assay: immunoSEQ multiplex PCR; the TCRdb copy retains only in-frame clones and omits some. The sample records 2 million or so clones, approximately 95% being singletons. Germline CDR1 SGHRS, CDR2 YFSETQ. The CDR3 spans 14 residues. Trimming removed 4 bases at V and 4 bases at J, with 14 bases between. The sequenced material came from naive CD4+ T cells sorted from blood. The subset here: CD45RA+ positively selected. This sequence was found in a man between 18 and 35 years old in good health. The rearrangement joins TRBV5-1 to TRBJ1-2; D might be TRBD1 (6 bases). The CDR3 loop reads CASSMTTGLYGYTF. In DNA form, the CDR3 reads TGCGCCAGCAGCATGACCACAGGGCTCTATGGCTACACCTTC.